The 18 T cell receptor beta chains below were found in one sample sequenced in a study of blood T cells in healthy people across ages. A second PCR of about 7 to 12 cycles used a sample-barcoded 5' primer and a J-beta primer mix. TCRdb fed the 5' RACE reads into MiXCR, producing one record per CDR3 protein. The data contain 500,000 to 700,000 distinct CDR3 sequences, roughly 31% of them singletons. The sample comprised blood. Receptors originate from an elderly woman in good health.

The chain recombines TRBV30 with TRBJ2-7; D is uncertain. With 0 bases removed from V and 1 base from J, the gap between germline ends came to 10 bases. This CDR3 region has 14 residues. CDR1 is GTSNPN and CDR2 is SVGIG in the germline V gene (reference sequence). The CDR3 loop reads CAWSVPAVSYEQYF. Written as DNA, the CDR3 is TGTGCCTGGAGTGTACCGGCAGTATCCTACGAGCAGTACTTC. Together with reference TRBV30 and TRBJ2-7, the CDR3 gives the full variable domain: SQTIHQWPATLVQPVGSPLSLECTVEGTSNPNLYWYRQAAGRGLQLLFYSVGIGQISSEVPQNLSASRPQDRQFILSSKKLLLSDSGFYLCAWSVPAVSYEQYFGPGTRLTVT.

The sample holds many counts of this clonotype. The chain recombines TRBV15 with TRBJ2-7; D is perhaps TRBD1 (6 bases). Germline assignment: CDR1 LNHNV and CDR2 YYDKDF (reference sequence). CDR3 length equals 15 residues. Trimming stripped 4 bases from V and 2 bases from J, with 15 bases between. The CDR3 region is CATSTGTLGPYEQYF. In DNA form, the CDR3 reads TGTGCCACCAGCACCGGGACACTCGGACCCTACGAGCAGTACTTC.

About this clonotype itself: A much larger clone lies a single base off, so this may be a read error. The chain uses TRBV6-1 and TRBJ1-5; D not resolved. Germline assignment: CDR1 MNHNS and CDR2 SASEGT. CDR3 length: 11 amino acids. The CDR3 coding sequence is TGTGTCAGCAGTTCCGATCAGCCCCAGCATTTT. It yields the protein CVSSSDQPQHF.

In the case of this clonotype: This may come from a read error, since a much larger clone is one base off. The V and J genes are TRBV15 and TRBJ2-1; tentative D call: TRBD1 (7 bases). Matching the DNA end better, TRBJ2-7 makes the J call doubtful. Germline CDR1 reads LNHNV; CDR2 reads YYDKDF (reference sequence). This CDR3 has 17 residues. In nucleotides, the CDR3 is TGTGCCACCAGCACCCCGGGGGACAGCAGCTCCTACAATGAGCAGTACTTC. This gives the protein CATSTPGDSSSYNEQYF.

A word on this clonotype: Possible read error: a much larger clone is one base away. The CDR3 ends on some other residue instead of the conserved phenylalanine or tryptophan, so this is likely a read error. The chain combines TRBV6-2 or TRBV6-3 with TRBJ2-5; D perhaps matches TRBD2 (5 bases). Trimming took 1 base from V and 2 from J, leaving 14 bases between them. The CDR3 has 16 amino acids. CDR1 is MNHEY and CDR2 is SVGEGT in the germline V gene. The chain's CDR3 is CASSYYSGLTQETQYS. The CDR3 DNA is TGTGCCAGCAGTTACTACTCCGGACTGACTCAAGAGACCCAGTACTCC.

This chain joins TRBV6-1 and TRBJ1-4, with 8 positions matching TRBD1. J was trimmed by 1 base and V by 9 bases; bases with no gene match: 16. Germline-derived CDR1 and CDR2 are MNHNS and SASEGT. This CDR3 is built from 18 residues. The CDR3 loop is CASIKSGRGRITNEKLFF. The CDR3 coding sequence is TGTGCCAGTATCAAATCAGGCAGGGGGCGAATAACTAATGAAAAACTGTTTTTT.

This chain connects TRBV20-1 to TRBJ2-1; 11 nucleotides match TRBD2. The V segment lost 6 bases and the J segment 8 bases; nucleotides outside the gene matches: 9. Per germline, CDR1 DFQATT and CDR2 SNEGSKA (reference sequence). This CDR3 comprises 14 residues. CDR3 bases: TGCAGTGCCGTAGCGGGGGGGAAAAGAGATGAGCAGTTCTTC. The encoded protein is CSAVAGGKRDEQFF.

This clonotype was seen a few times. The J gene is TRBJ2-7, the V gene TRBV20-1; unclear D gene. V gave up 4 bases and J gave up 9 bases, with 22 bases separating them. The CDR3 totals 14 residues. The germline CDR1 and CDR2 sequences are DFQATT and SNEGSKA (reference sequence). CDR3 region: CSAIVGSTTYPQYF. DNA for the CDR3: TGCAGTGCTATTGTGGGCTCAACAACATATCCGCAGTACTTC.

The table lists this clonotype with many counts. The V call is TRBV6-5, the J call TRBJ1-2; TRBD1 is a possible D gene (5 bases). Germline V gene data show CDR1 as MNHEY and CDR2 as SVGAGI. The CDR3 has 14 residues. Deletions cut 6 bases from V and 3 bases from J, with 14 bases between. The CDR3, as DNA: TGTGCCAGCAGAACTAGGGGAGGCGACTATGGCTACACCTTC. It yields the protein CASRTRGGDYGYTF.

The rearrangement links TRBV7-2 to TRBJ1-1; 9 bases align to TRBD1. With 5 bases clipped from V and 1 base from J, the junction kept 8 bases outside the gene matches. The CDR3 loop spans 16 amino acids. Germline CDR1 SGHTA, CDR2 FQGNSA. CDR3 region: CASSPFPTGGNTEAFF. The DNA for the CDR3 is TGTGCCAGCAGCCCATTCCCGACAGGGGGGAACACTGAAGCTTTCTTT.

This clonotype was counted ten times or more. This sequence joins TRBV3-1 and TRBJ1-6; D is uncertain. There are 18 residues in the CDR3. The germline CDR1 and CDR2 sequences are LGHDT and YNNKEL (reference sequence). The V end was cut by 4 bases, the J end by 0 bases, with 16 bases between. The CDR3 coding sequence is TGTGCCAGCAGCCCCTTCGTAGGAGGAGGCTCCTATAATTCACCCCTCCACTTT. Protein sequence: CASSPFVGGGSYNSPLHF.

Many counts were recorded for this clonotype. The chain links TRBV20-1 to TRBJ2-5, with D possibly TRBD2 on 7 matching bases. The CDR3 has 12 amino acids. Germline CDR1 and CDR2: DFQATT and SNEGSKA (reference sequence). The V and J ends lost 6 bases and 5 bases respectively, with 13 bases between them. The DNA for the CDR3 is TGCAGTGCCGGGGGAGGGGGGGAGACCCAGTACTTC. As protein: CSAGGGGETQYF.

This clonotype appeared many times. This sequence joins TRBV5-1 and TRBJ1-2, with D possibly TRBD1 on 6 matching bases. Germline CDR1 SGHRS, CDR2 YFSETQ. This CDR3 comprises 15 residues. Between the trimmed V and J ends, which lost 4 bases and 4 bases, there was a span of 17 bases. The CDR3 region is CASSPQGDAAYGYTF. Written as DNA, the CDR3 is TGCGCCAGCAGCCCACAGGGTGACGCCGCCTATGGCTACACCTTC.

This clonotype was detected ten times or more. The CDR3 region has the DNA TGTGCCAGCAGCCAGAGCGGCAGCTCCTACAATGAGCAGTTCTTC. This translates into CASSQSGSSYNEQFF. This sequence joins TRBV7-3 and TRBJ2-1; maybe TRBD2 (5 bases). The V and J ends lost 5 bases and 0 bases respectively, with 11 bases between them. The CDR3 contains 15 residues. In germline, CDR1 is SGHTA, CDR2 FQGTGA.

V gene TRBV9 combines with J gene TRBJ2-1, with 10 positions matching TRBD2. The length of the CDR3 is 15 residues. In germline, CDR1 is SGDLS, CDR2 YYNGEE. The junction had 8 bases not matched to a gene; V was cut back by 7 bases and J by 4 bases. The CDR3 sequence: CASSKKAGGYNEQFF. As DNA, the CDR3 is TGTGCCAGCTCGAAAAAAGCGGGGGGGTACAATGAGCAGTTCTTC.

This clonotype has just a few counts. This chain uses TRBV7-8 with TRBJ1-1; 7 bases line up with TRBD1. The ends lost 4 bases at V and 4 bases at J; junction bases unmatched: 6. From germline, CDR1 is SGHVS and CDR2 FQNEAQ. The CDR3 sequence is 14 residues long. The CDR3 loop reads CASSSLTGSTEAFF. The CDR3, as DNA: TGTGCCAGCAGCTCCCTGACAGGGTCCACTGAAGCTTTCTTT. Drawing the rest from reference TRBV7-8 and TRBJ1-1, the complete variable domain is GAGVSQSPRYKVAKRGQDVALRCDPISGHVSLFWYQQALGQGPEFLTYFQNEAQLDKSGLPSDRFFAERPEGSVSTLKIQRTQQEDSAVYLCASSSLTGSTEAFFGQGTRLTVV.

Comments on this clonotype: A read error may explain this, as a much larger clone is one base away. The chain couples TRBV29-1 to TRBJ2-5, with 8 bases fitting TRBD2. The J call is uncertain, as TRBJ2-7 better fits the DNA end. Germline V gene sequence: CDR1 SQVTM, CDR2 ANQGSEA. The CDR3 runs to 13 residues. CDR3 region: CSARAGDSYEQYF. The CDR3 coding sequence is TGCAGCGCTCGAGCGGGGGACTCCTACGAGCAGTACTTC.

CDR3 sequence: CASSVDGWGYEQYF. The CDR3 DNA reads as TGTGCCAGCAGCGTAGATGGGTGGGGGTACGAGCAGTACTTC. The chain combines TRBV9 with TRBJ2-4, with D possibly being TRBD1 or TRBD2 (5 bases each). The J call may be in error: the DNA end matches TRBJ2-7 better. This CDR3 contains 14 residues. Per the germline V gene, CDR1 is SGDLS and CDR2 is YYNGEE.